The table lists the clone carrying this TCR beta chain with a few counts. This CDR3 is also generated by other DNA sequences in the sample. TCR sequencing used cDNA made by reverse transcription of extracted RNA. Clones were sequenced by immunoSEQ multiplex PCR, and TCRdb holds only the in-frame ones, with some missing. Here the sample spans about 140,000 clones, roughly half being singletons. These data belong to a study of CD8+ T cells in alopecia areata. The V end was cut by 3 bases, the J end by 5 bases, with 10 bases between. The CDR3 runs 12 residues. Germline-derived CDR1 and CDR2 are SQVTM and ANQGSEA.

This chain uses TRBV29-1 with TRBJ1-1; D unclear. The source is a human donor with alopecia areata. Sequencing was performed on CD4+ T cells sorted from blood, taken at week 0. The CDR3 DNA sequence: TGCAGCGTTGACAGGCGGAATACTGAAGCTTTCTTT. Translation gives CSVDRRNTEAFF.